Below, 9 T cell receptor beta chains from the same sample are listed, as sequenced in a study of shared clonotypes between healthy human individuals. Sequenced by immunoSEQ multiplex PCR; TCRdb stores in-frame clones only, minus some. The sample includes 980,000 or so clones, over 60% of them seen just once. Sample: memory CD4+ T cells sorted from blood. As to subset: CD45RA-negative fraction. The receptors stem from a man between 18 and 35 years old in good health.

V gene TRBV6-5 combines with J gene TRBJ1-1; 8 bases match TRBD1. Germline values: CDR1 MNHEY, CDR2 SVGAGI. This CDR3 spans 16 amino acids. After removal of 4 bases from V and 1 base from J, the junction contained 8 bases not matched to a gene. In DNA form, the CDR3 reads TGTGCCAGCAGTTCGCCCGCCGGGACAGGGAACACTGAAGCTTTCTTT. It is translated as CASSSPAGTGNTEAFF.

The genes are TRBV29-1 and TRBJ2-7; 9 bases align to TRBD1. The CDR3 is made up of 13 amino acids. Germline trimming cut 7 bases from V and 2 bases from J; bases unmatched to any gene: 6. Looked up from germline, CDR1 is SQVTM and CDR2 is ANQGSEA. Written as DNA, the CDR3 is TGCAGCGCCACCGACAGGGGGGCCTACGAGCAGTACTTC. Amino acids: CSATDRGAYEQYF.

The chain joins TRBV7-9 to TRBJ2-3; D is perhaps TRBD1 (6 bases). Germline CDR1 SEHNR, CDR2 FQNEAQ (reference sequence). The CDR3 is made up of 14 amino acids. The ends were cut back, 2 bases at V and 7 bases at J, with 13 bases in the middle. DNA for the CDR3: TGTGCCAGCAGCTTACGACAGGTACCATATACGCAGTATTTT. This translates into CASSLRQVPYTQYF.

This clone was detected a few times. This chain uses TRBV5-1 with TRBJ1-5; D call uncertain. Germline V gene lookup returns CDR1 SGHRS and CDR2 YFSETQ. CDR3 size: 15 residues. Trimming took 4 bases from V and 1 from J, leaving 12 bases between them. Here the CDR3 reads CASSPGGGSNQPQHF. CDR3 nucleotide sequence: TGCGCCAGCAGCCCAGGCGGAGGGAGCAATCAGCCCCAGCATTTT.

This chain connects TRBV2 to TRBJ1-2; TRBD1 matches at 7 bases. The CDR3 is made up of 14 amino acids. V was clipped by 5 bases and J by 2 bases; unmatched bases: 5. Germline values: CDR1 SNHLY, CDR2 FYNNEI. The CDR3 DNA reads TGTGCCAGCAGTCGGACAGGAAACAACTATGGCTACACCTTC. This sequence encodes CASSRTGNNYGYTF.

This clone was found a few times. The chain recombines TRBV2 with TRBJ2-7; D possibly corresponds to TRBD1 (5 bases). Looked up from germline, CDR1 is SNHLY and CDR2 is FYNNEI. CDR3 length equals 14 residues. The V end was cut by 6 bases, the J end by 5 bases, with 17 bases between. CDR3 in amino acids: CASSLRQRRNEQYF. For the CDR3, the DNA is TGTGCCAGCAGCCTGAGACAGCGACGCAACGAGCAGTACTTC.

This clone appeared a few times. Other DNA sequences within the sample encode an identical CDR3. The gene calls are TRBV4-3 and TRBJ2-4, with a possible D match to TRBD1 (6 bases). Germline CDR1 reads LGHNA; CDR2 reads YSLEER. With 7 bases removed from V and 4 bases from J, the gap between germline ends came to 17 bases. This CDR3 is built from 15 residues. Here the CDR3 reads CASINRVPPKNIQYF. CDR3 DNA sequence: TGCGCCAGCATAAACAGGGTTCCGCCTAAAAACATTCAGTACTTC.

This clone has more than one count but fewer than ten. The CDR3 protein is CASSPWEGTEQYF. DNA of the CDR3: TGTGCCAGCAGCCCCTGGGAGGGGACCGAGCAGTACTTC. J is TRBJ2-7 and V is TRBV5-4, with 7 bases that match TRBD2. CDR1 is SGHNT and CDR2 is YYREEE in the germline V gene (reference sequence). The V gene end was trimmed by 4 bases and the J gene end by 6 bases; junction bases not matched to a gene: 7. The length of the CDR3 is 13 residues.

The gene calls are TRBV6-6 and TRBJ1-5, with D perhaps TRBD1 (5 bases). V gave up 7 bases and J gave up 7 bases, with 17 bases separating them. Per germline, CDR1 MNHNY and CDR2 SVGAGI (reference sequence). The CDR3 spans 14 residues. CDR3 in amino acids: CASTLTPQGQPQHF. The CDR3 DNA follows: TGTGCCAGCACCCTCACCCCTCAGGGCCAGCCCCAGCATTTT.